This is a list of T cell receptor beta chains from one sample in a study of human thymus T cells. Assay: immunoSEQ multiplex PCR; the TCRdb copy retains only in-frame clones and omits some. The table includes around 130,000 clones, around 94% detected once. Source material: thymus tissue. These receptors came from a boy younger than two with a congenital heart defect but otherwise immunologically healthy. Each CDR3 is given with its conserved first and last residue. A D gene is named only where the DNA matches it firmly. Some rows have no size entry. The others give once, few or many, or a class for an expanded clone.

TRBV6-6	-	TRBJ1-1	14	-	TGTGCCAGCAGTTACTCGGCGGACAGTCCTGAAGCTTTCTTT	CASSYSADSPEAFF
TRBV5-5	-	TRBJ2-3	15	-	TGTGCCAGCAGCGCTGCCGGGCCCCCGGCGGATACGCAGTATTTT	CASSAAGPPADTQYF
TRBV7-9	-	TRBJ2-7	14	-	TGTGCCAGCAGCTTAGGGAAAGGCACCTACGAGCAGTACTTC	CASSLGKGTYEQYF
TRBV14	-	TRBJ1-2	14	-	TGTGCCAGCAGCCAAGATCCCGGGACCCATGGCTACACCTTC	CASSQDPGTHGYTF
TRBV7-7	-	TRBJ1-1	16	-	TGTGCCAGCAGCTTAGCGGGGAAGGGAGCGAACACTGAAGCTTTCTTT	CASSLAGKGANTEAFF
TRBV2	once	TRBJ2-4	19	TRBD1	TGTGCCAGCAGTGAAGCTCTAGGACAGGGGCCAGGAGCCAAAAACATTCAGTACTTC	CASSEALGQGPGAKNIQYF
TRBV7-9	-	TRBJ2-5	14	-	TGTGCCAGCAGCTCGAGGGGAATGGGAGAGACCCAGTACTTC	CASSSRGMGETQYF
TRBV30	-	TRBJ2-1	16	-	TGTGCCTGGAGTATTAGCGGTAGGTTCAGTTACAATGAGCAGTTCTTC	CAWSISGRFSYNEQFF
TRBV10-3	-	TRBJ2-1	18	-	TGTGCCATCAGTGAGTCGACGGGTCGGGGGAGCTCCTACAATGAGCAGTTCTTC	CAISESTGRGSSYNEQFF
TRBV28	-	TRBJ1-2	17	-	TGTGCCAGCAGTTCCATTCTGAAACGGACAAACTACGACGGCTACACCTTC	CASSSILKRTNYDGYTF
TRBV11-2	-	TRBJ2-2	15	-	TGTGCCAGCAGCTCGGGACTGGGACGGACCGGGGAGCTGTTTTTT	CASSSGLGRTGELFF
TRBV5-8	once	TRBJ2-5	16	TRBD2	TGTGCCAGCAGCTTGCAGACTAGCGGGGGGGCCCAGACCCAGTACTTC	CASSLQTSGGAQTQYF
TRBV28	once	TRBJ1-3	15	-	TGTGCCAGCACCCTTGACCTCCTTTCTGGAAACACCATATATTTT	CASTLDLLSGNTIYF
TRBV29-1	-	TRBJ2-1	13	TRBD1	TGCAGCGTTGGGGACAGAAGATACAATGAGCAGTTCTTC	CSVGDRRYNEQFF
TRBV28	-	TRBJ1-4	17	-	-	CASSFCARGATNEKLFF
TRBV27	-	TRBJ2-3	15	-	TGTGCCAGCAAGGGAGGAGGACTTAACACAGATACGCAGTATTTT	CASKGGGLNTDTQYF
TRBV27	-	TRBJ2-2	16	TRBD2	TGTGCCAGCAGTCCAGGGACGGGGGGGAACACCGGGGAGCTGTTTTTT	CASSPGTGGNTGELFF
TRBV6-6	-	TRBJ1-6	14	-	TGTGCCAGCAGTTACTCGGGGGGCAGGTCACCCCTCCACTTT	CASSYSGGRSPLHF
TRBV7-9	-	TRBJ1-1	16	-	TGTGCCAGCAGCGCCGACAGGACAAAGGGGAACACTGAAGCTTTCTTT	CASSADRTKGNTEAFF
TRBV28	-	TRBJ1-5	12	-	TGTGCCAGCAGGAGACTCCCAAGCCCCCAGCATTTT	CASRRLPSPQHF
TRBV6-6	once	TRBJ2-3	14	-	TGTGCCAGCAGCCCCGGGACACCAGTCCATACGCAGTATTTT	CASSPGTPVHTQYF
TRBV19	-	TRBJ2-2	12	-	TGTGCCAGTAGTATATCTCCCGGGGAGCTGTTTTTT	CASSISPGELFF
TRBV2	-	TRBJ2-1	12	-	TGTGCCAGCAGATTAAAGGCTGAGGAGCAGTTCTTC	CASRLKAEEQFF
TRBV21-1	-	TRBJ1-1	16	-	TGTGCCAGCAGCCGGCACAGGGGGATAAATTGGACTGAAGCTTTCTTT	CASSRHRGINWTEAFF
TRBV6-4	-	TRBJ2-1	16	-	TGTGCCAGCAGTGACTCGGCGGAGACCCCCTACAATGAGCAGTTCTTC	CASSDSAETPYNEQFF
TRBV7-7	-	TRBJ2-5	18	TRBD2	TGTGCCAGCAGCTTACTTCTTAGCGGGGGGGTTGTACAAGAGACCCAGTACTTC	CASSLLLSGGVVQETQYF
TRBV9	-	TRBJ1-2	13	TRBD1	TGTGCCAGCAGCGAGCACAGGGGTAACGGCTACACCTTC	CASSEHRGNGYTF
TRBV10-1	-	TRBJ2-1	14	-	TGCGCCAGCAGTGCGCCAGAACGGGACAATGAGCAGTTCTTC	CASSAPERDNEQFF
TRBV7-2	-	TRBJ1-2	17	-	TGTGCCAGCAGCGGTCAGGGTTGGGGCCCGAGGAACTATGGCTACACCTTC	CASSGQGWGPRNYGYTF
TRBV30	-	TRBJ1-1	11	-	TGTGCTCACAATTCGGGCCCTGAAGCTTTCTTT	CAHNSGPEAFF
TRBV30	-	TRBJ1-1	14	-	TGTGCCTGGGACATACCTCCGCTGAACACTGAAGCTTTCTTT	CAWDIPPLNTEAFF
TRBV2	-	TRBJ2-3	15	TRBD1	TGTGCCAGCAGTGAAGGGACAGGGGGGGCAGATACGCAGTATTTT	CASSEGTGGADTQYF
TRBV7-6	once	TRBJ1-2	15	-	TGTGCCAGCAGCTACCCACCCGGGTCTTCAAGGGGCTACACCTTC	CASSYPPGSSRGYTF
TRBV6-1	-	TRBJ2-7	17	TRBD1	TGTGCCAGCGGTGGGGTCGACACAGGGGAAAACTCCTACGAGCAGTACTTC	CASGGVDTGENSYEQYF
TRBV28	-	TRBJ2-1	15	-	TGTGCCAGCAGATTCGGGCCTCCCCTTTACAATGAGCAGTTCTTC	CASRFGPPLYNEQFF
TRBV28	-	TRBJ2-1	17	-	TGTGCCAGCAGCCCAAGGTATGGGGAGGGGGACGACAATGAGCAGTTCTTC	CASSPRYGEGDDNEQFF
TRBV7-2	-	TRBJ1-1	14	-	TGTGCCAGCAGCTTAGTAGTGGGGAACACTGAAGCTTTCTTT	CASSLVVGNTEAFF
TRBV7-3	once	TRBJ2-7	13	-	TGTGCCAGCAGCTCCACAGCTGGCTACGAGCAGTACTTC	CASSSTAGYEQYF
TRBV28	-	TRBJ1-2	13	-	TGTGCCAGCAGTTTCGGGTCTAACTATGGCTACACCTTC	CASSFGSNYGYTF
TRBV2	few	TRBJ1-4	14	-	TGTGCCAGCAGTGTTGGGGGGGCGATTGAAAAACTGTTTTTT	CASSVGGAIEKLFF
TRBV23-1	-	TRBJ1-3	15	TRBD1	TGCGCCAGCAGTCGCCACAGGGGCAGGGGAAACACCATATATTTT	CASSRHRGRGNTIYF
TRBV15	-	TRBJ1-2	13	-	TGTGCCACCAGCAGGTCTAGACAGCCCGGCTACACCTTC	CATSRSRQPGYTF
TRBV19	-	TRBJ2-3	15	TRBD1	TGTGCCAGTACCGCCGGACAGGATAGCACAGATACGCAGTATTTT	CASTAGQDSTDTQYF
TRBV4-1	-	TRBJ1-2	17	-	TGCGCCAGCAGCCAAGTCGGGACTCAACTCCGGCCTCATGGCTACACCTTC	CASSQVGTQLRPHGYTF
TRBV4-3	-	TRBJ1-6	19	TRBD1	TGCGCCAGCAGCCAAGGACGCAGGGGGCCACTCTCCTATAATTCACCCCTCCACTTT	CASSQGRRGPLSYNSPLHF